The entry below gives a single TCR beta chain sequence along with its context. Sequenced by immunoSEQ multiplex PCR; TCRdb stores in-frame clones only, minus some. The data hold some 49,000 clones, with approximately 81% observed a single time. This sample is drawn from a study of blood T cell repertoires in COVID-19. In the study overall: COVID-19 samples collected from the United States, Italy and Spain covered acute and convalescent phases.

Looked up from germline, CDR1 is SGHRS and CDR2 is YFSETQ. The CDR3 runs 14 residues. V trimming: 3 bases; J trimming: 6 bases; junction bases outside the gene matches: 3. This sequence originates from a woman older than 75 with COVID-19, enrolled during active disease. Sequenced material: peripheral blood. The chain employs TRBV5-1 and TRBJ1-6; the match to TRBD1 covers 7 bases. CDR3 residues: CASSWGQSNSPLHF. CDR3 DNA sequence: TGCGCCAGCAGCTGGGGACAGAGTAATTCACCCCTCCACTTT.